This T cell receptor beta chain was captured in a study of PD-1 blockade in classical Hodgkin lymphoma. Findings and limits, study-wide: According to reports, newly diagnosed patients had lower baseline TCR diversity than healthy donors, and relapsed/refractory patients had lower baseline TCR diversity still. Patients starting nivolumab under 1 year after ASCT were excluded. Only CD4+ TCR diversity, not CD8+, had risen significantly by C4D1. Complete responders entered with baseline diversity on par with newly diagnosed patients, the results showed.

As concerns this clone: Its antigen remains unidentified.

Clones were sequenced by immunoSEQ multiplex PCR, and TCRdb holds only the in-frame ones, with some missing. Among 14,000 or so clones listed, about 80% were seen once. Germline values: CDR1 ENHRY, CDR2 SYGVKD. The CDR3 runs to 15 residues. V gave up 4 bases and J gave up 0 bases, with 13 bases separating them. Each patient relapsed following autologous stem cell transplantation, and prior brentuximab vedotin exposure differed. Sequenced here: peripheral blood mononuclear cells (PBMCs), sampled at baseline. This sequence was found in a human donor with classical Hodgkin lymphoma. The chain combines TRBV10-3 with TRBJ2-7; D possibly corresponds to TRBD1 (5 bases). The CDR3 reads CAISVQGKNSYEQYF. The DNA for the CDR3 is TGTGCCATCAGTGTGCAGGGAAAGAACTCCTACGAGCAGTACTTC.